This T cell receptor beta chain stems from a study of CD8+ T cells in alopecia areata. As to this clone: Its antigen is not known.

Sequencing templates came from extracted RNA that was reverse transcribed into cDNA. Sequenced by immunoSEQ multiplex PCR; TCRdb stores in-frame clones only, minus some. The data contain about 150,000 clones, around 55% of them singletons. Study-wide findings and caveats: More clonal than normal scalp was lesional scalp, particularly alopecia totalis/universalis.

V dropped 2 bases and J dropped 2 bases, with 13 bases sitting between them. The CDR3 consists of 15 residues. Looked up from germline, CDR1 is KGHSH and CDR2 is LQKENI. Alopecia areata patients provided lesional scalp punch biopsies and peripheral blood. The gene calls are TRBV18 and TRBJ2-7; D ambiguous. The source of this sequence is a human donor with alopecia areata. Here the sequenced sample was CD8+ T cells sorted from blood, taken at week 0. The CDR3 DNA is TGTGCCAGCTCACCAGAATTTGGGCCGACCTACGAGCAGTACTTC. Amino acid sequence: CASSPEFGPTYEQYF. Full variable domain (outside the CDR3, taken from reference TRBV18 and TRBJ2-7): NAGVMQNPRHLVRRRGQEARLRCSPMKGHSHVYWYRQLPEEGLKFMVYLQKENIIDESGMPKERFSAEFPKEGPSILRIQQVVRGDSAAYFCASSPEFGPTYEQYFGPGTRLTVT.